These T cell receptor beta chains were read from a single sample in a study of blood T cell repertoires in COVID-19. The table came from immunoSEQ multiplex PCR; TCRdb's copy has only in-frame clones and leaves some out. The sample has 55,000 to 75,000 clones; around 87% are singletons. The sequencing sample was made of peripheral blood. These receptors were taken from a human donor with active COVID-19. The donor label of this sample is uncertain. Each CDR3 is given with its conserved first and last residue. Fields, in order: D gene, J gene, V gene, clone size, CDR3 DNA, CDR3 protein. D genes are given only for firm matches. Clone size is shown for a subset of rows, as once, few, many or a class of expanded clone.

TRBD1	TRBJ2-7	TRBV5-6	-	TGTGCCAGCAGCAGGGACAGGCGCTACGAGCAGTACTTC	CASSRDRRYEQYF
TRBD2	TRBJ2-1	TRBV5-8	-	TGTGCCAGCAGCCTGCCGGGGGGGGCGACCTACAATGAGCAGTTCTTC	CASSLPGGATYNEQFF
-	TRBJ1-1	TRBV10-3	-	TGTGCCATCAGCAGTGCCGGGACGGGAGGGGAAGCTTTCTTT	CAISSAGTGGEAFF
TRBD2	TRBJ2-1	TRBV7-8	-	TGTGCCAGCAGCTCGTTAGCGGGCACCTCCTACAATGAGCAGTTCTTC	CASSSLAGTSYNEQFF
-	TRBJ2-2	TRBV7-2	-	TGTGCCAGCAGCCCACCGGGACTGGGCGGGGAGCTGTTTTTT	CASSPPGLGGELFF
-	TRBJ2-4	TRBV19	-	TGTGCCAGCCAACCCGGGTTAGCCAAAAACATTCAGTACTTC	CASQPGLAKNIQYF
TRBD1	TRBJ2-7	TRBV7-9	-	TGTGCCAGCAGCTACCCTTTGGGGGACAGGGGTCTGGAGCAGTACTTC	CASSYPLGDRGLEQYF
-	TRBJ1-5	TRBV12-3/TRBV12-4	-	TGTGCCACCGGGGGTCTGAATCAGCCCCAGCATTTT	CATGGLNQPQHF
TRBD1	TRBJ1-4	TRBV5-1	many	TGCGCCAGCAGCTTGGGACAGGGCAAAAATGAAAAACTGTTTTTT	CASSLGQGKNEKLFF
-	TRBJ2-5	TRBV24-1	-	TGTGCCACCAGTGACGCCTCTAGAGAGACCCAGTACTTC	CATSDASRETQYF
TRBD2	TRBJ2-1	TRBV7-2	-	TGTGCCAGCAGCTTACGTGCTAGCGGGAGCCGTGAGATCTTC	CASSLRASGSREIF
-	TRBJ1-2	TRBV5-8	-	TGTGCCAGCAGCAAAGGTCAGGGGCTCTATGGCTACACCTTC	CASSKGQGLYGYTF
-	TRBJ2-1	TRBV3-1/TRBV3-2	-	TGTGCCAGCAGCCAAGCTCCATCGGGTTGGACTAATGAGCAGTTCTTC	CASSQAPSGWTNEQFF
-	TRBJ1-4	TRBV19	-	TGTGCCAGTACAAGAATCGGGGGTGAAAAACTGTTTTTT	CASTRIGGEKLFF
-	TRBJ1-1	TRBV3-1/TRBV3-2	-	TGTGCCAGCAGCCCCCGGGAGAACACTGAAGCTTTCTTT	CASSPRENTEAFF
-	TRBJ2-1	TRBV3-1/TRBV3-2	-	TGTGCCAGCAGCCTCTCCACCCAGGATGAGCAGTTCTTC	CASSLSTQDEQFF
TRBD1	TRBJ1-2	TRBV7-9	-	TGTGCCAGCAGCTTAGGGACAGGGCGCTATGGCTACACCTTC	CASSLGTGRYGYTF
-	TRBJ1-4	TRBV5-6	-	TGTGCCAGCAGCTTGTACGGTGAAGAAAAACTGTTTTTT	CASSLYGEEKLFF
TRBD2	TRBJ2-7	TRBV19	-	TGTGCCAGTAGTATATTGGCGGGAGACCCTTACGAGCAGTACTTC	CASSILAGDPYEQYF
-	TRBJ1-1	TRBV5-1	-	TGCGCCAGCAGCTTGGAGGGGGGGACGAACACTGAAGCTTTCTTT	CASSLEGGTNTEAFF
-	TRBJ1-2	TRBV5-1	-	TGCGCCAGCAGCTTGACAGACTATGGCTACACCTTC	CASSLTDYGYTF
TRBD1	TRBJ2-5	TRBV7-2	once	TGTGCCAGCAGTTCCCGGGGACAGGGGGCGGAGACCCAGTACTTC	CASSSRGQGAETQYF
TRBD2	TRBJ2-3	TRBV5-1	-	TGCGCCAGCAGCCACGGCCTAGCGGAGTATGTAGATACGCAGTATTTT	CASSHGLAEYVDTQYF
-	TRBJ1-2	TRBV23-1	-	TGCGCCAGCAGTCAATGCGACAGGCAAGATGGCTACACCTTC	CASSQCDRQDGYTF
TRBD1	TRBJ1-1	TRBV14	-	TGTGCCAGCAAGAGGGACAGATCTGGGACTGAAGCTTTCTTT	CASKRDRSGTEAFF
-	TRBJ1-5	TRBV28	-	TGTGCCAGCAGTTTAGTGAGGAGCCAGCCCCAGCATTTT	CASSLVRSQPQHF
-	TRBJ2-2	TRBV9	-	TGTGCCAGCAGCGCGAGTGCCTCCGGCACCGGGGAGCTGTTTTTT	CASSASASGTGELFF
TRBD1	TRBJ1-1	TRBV9	-	TGTGCCAGCAGCGTAGGCGTCAGGGGGCCCACTGAAGCTTTCTTT	CASSVGVRGPTEAFF
TRBD1	TRBJ2-5	TRBV24-1	-	TGTGCCACCAGTGATGCGACAGGGGGAGAGACCCAGTACTTC	CATSDATGGETQYF